This T cell receptor (beta chain) was obtained from a study of cytomegalovirus exposure and HLA in healthy donors. 13 Jbeta primers and 60 Vbeta primers were used for the PCR. The protocol was immunoSEQ multiplex PCR, while the TCRdb copy is restricted to in-frame clones and leaves out a portion. Here the sample spans about 98,000 clones, about 80% being singletons. This clone was seen just once. V was shortened by 0 bases and J by 2 bases, with 10 bases between the two germline ends. Germline V gives CDR1 SGHRS, CDR2 YFSETQ. This CDR3 spans 15 amino acids. The sample consisted of PBMCs. The sequence was collected from a man in his 60s in good health and CMV-seropositive. The chain combines TRBV5-1 with TRBJ2-3; no clear D gene. CDR3 residues: CASSLVGGPTDTQYF. CDR3 DNA sequence: TGCGCCAGCAGCTTGGTTGGCGGCCCCACAGATACGCAGTATTTT.